A selection of T cell receptor beta chains follows, all from one sample in a study of T cells in Graves' hyperthyroidism and ophthalmopathy. TCRdb re-called the multiplex PCR reads through MiXCR, storing one row per CDR3 protein. The data contain roughly 300,000 distinct CDR3 sequences, roughly 23% of them singletons. The sequencing sample was made of blood. These receptors all come from a woman between 50 and 59 years old with Graves' hyperthyroidism. The CDR3 runs from the conserved cysteine through the conserved F or W. The order of the fields is V gene, clone size, D gene, J gene, CDR3 protein, CDR3 DNA. The D gene is left open where the match is weak. Part of the rows lack a size; the others show once, few, many or a class for expanded clones.

>TRBV29-1|few|-|TRBJ2-1
CSVSSVGRNEQFF
TGCAGCGTTTCTAGCGTCGGACGCAATGAGCAGTTCTTC
>TRBV12-3/TRBV12-4|-|TRBD1|TRBJ1-5
CASSLGGQGCHQPQHF
TGTGCCAGCAGTTTAGGGGGACAGGGGTGTCATCAGCCCCAGCATTTT
>TRBV18|many|TRBD1|TRBJ1-5
CASSPPVGQGDNQPQHF
TGTGCCAGCTCACCACCGGTGGGACAGGGTGACAATCAGCCCCAGCATTTT
>TRBV18|many|TRBD1|TRBJ1-1
CASSKQGQGILNTEAFF
TGTGCCAGCTCAAAACAGGGACAGGGAATTTTGAACACTGAAGCTTTCTTT
>TRBV24-1|-|TRBD1|TRBJ1-1
CATSDLEADRGSLMNTEAFF
TGTGCCACCAGTGATTTGGAAGCGGACAGGGGTTCCTTAATGAACACTGAAGCTTTCTTT
>TRBV5-4|-|-|TRBJ1-6
CASSNRDRNSPLHF
TGTGCCAGCAGCAACCGGGACCGCAATTCACCCCTCCACTTT
>TRBV5-1|few|-|TRBJ2-2
CASSLTSPYTGELFF
TGCGCCAGCAGCTTGACTAGCCCCTACACCGGGGAGCTGTTTTTT
>TRBV27|many|-|TRBJ2-7
CASSLGGRGDEQYF
TGTGCCAGCAGTTTAGGGGGGCGCGGGGACGAGCAGTACTTC
>TRBV6-1|-|TRBD2|TRBJ2-4
CASRSGAAGQKNIQYF
TGTGCCAGCCGGAGCGGGGCAGCGGGGCAGAAAAACATTCAGTACTTC
>TRBV19|-|-|TRBJ1-2
CASSLPQGGGYTF
TGTGCCAGTAGTCTCCCCCAGGGTGGTGGCTACACCTTC
>TRBV2|many|-|TRBJ2-7
CASRSQGYEQYF
TGTGCCAGCAGGTCACAGGGATACGAGCAGTACTTC
>TRBV29-1|many|-|TRBJ2-4
CSVVPRRAIAKNIQYF
TGCAGCGTTGTCCCACGAAGGGCCATAGCCAAAAACATTCAGTACTTC
>TRBV6-1|many|TRBD1|TRBJ1-2
CASSEDRGTGYTF
TGTGCCAGCAGTGAGGACAGGGGGACGGGCTACACCTTC
>TRBV5-4|-|TRBD1|TRBJ2-2
CASSLGQGGNTGELFF
TGTGCCAGCAGCTTGGGACAGGGGGGGAACACCGGGGAGCTGTTTTTT
>TRBV12-3/TRBV12-4|many|-|TRBJ1-2
CASSFGARANYGYTF
TGTGCCAGCAGTTTCGGGGCCAGGGCTAACTATGGCTACACCTTC
>TRBV29-1|-|TRBD2|TRBJ2-5
CSVWTGTSGQETQYF
TGCAGCGTTTGGACAGGGACTAGCGGCCAAGAGACCCAGTACTTC
>TRBV9|many|-|TRBJ2-5
CASSVATGGARGETQYF
TGTGCCAGCAGCGTAGCTACAGGAGGGGCTCGGGGGGAGACCCAGTACTTC
>TRBV7-2|-|-|TRBJ2-3
CASSSTGSRLDTQYF
TGTGCCAGCAGCTCCACAGGGAGTCGATTGGATACGCAGTATTTT
>TRBV6-5|-|TRBD1|TRBJ1-5
CASSYPTGIGQPQHF
TGTGCCAGCAGTTACCCGACAGGGATTGGTCAGCCCCAGCATTTT
>TRBV19|-|-|TRBJ2-7
CARQTGRGPYEQYF
TGTGCCAGACAGACAGGGCGGGGCCCCTACGAGCAGTACTTC
>TRBV11-2|-|TRBD2|TRBJ2-5
CASSLGLAATQETQYF
TGTGCCAGCAGCTTAGGGCTAGCGGCAACACAAGAGACCCAGTACTTC
>TRBV15|few|TRBD1|TRBJ1-1
CATSRDRATEAFF
TGTGCCACCAGCAGGGACAGGGCTACTGAAGCTTTCTTT
>TRBV3-1|-|-|TRBJ2-3
CASGPREAGDTQYF
TGTGCCAGCGGCCCGAGAGAGGCTGGAGATACGCAGTATTTT
>TRBV3-1|many|-|TRBJ1-2
CASSQIQGNYGYTF
TGTGCCAGCAGCCAAATCCAGGGTAACTATGGCTACACCTTC
>TRBV7-9|-|-|TRBJ2-2
CASSLGDPWELFF
TGTGCCAGCAGCTTAGGGGACCCCTGGGAGCTGTTTTTT
>TRBV2|many|-|TRBJ1-1
CARAGRDTEAFF
TGTGCCAGGGCGGGGCGAGACACTGAAGCTTTCTTT
>TRBV29-1|many|TRBD1|TRBJ1-6
CSVGRDRASPLHF
TGCAGCGTTGGCCGGGACAGGGCTTCACCCCTCCACTTT
>TRBV20-1|-|TRBD2|TRBJ2-5
CSATRLAGRETQYF
TGCAGTGCCACCCGGCTAGCGGGGAGAGAGACCCAGTACTTC
>TRBV5-1|-|-|TRBJ1-5
CARSLEGSNQPQHF
TGCGCCAGAAGCTTGGAGGGGAGCAATCAGCCCCAGCATTTT
>TRBV10-3|many|-|TRBJ2-7
CAISDLGGEQYF
TGTGCCATCAGTGACTTGGGAGGCGAGCAGTACTTC
>TRBV3-1|many|TRBD1|TRBJ2-5
CASSPGQGGQETQYF
TGTGCCAGCAGCCCTGGACAGGGTGGCCAAGAGACCCAGTACTTC
>TRBV4-1|few|-|TRBJ2-5
CASSQGRGKETQYF
TGCGCCAGCAGCCAAGGACGGGGGAAAGAGACCCAGTACTTC
>TRBV6-1|few|TRBD1|TRBJ2-3
CASSLRQGVDTQYF
TGTGCCAGCAGTTTGCGACAGGGAGTTGATACGCAGTATTTT